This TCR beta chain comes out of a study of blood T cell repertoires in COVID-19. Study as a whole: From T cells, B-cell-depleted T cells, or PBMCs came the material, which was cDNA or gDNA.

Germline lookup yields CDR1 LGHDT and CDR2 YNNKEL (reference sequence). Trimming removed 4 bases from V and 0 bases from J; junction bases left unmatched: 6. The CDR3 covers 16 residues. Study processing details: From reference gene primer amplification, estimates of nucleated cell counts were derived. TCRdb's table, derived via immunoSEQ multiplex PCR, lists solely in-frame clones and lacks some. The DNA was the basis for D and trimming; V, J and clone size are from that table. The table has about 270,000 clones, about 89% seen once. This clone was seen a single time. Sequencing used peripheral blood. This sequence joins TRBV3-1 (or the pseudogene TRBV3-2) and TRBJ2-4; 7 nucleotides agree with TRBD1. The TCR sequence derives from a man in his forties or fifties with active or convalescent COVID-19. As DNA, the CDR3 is TGTGCCAGCAGCCTTGGGACAGTACTAGCCAAAAACATTCAGTACTTC. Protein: CASSLGTVLAKNIQYF.